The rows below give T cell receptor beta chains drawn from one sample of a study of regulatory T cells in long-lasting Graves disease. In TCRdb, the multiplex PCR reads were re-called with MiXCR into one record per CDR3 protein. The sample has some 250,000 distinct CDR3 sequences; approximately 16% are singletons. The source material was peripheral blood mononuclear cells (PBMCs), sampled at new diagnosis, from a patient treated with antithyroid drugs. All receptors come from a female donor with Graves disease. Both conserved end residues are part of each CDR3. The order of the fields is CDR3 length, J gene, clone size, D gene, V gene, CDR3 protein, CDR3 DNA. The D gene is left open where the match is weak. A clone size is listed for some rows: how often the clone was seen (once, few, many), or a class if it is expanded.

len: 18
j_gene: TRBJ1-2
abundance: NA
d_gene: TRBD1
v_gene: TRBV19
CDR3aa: CASSIFEDRPSTNYGYTF
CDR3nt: TGTGCCAGTAGTATTTTCGAGGACAGGCCATCTACAAACTATGGCTACACCTTC

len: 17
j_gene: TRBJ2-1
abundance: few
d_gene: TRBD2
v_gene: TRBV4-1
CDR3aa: CANSSHSLAGGYVEQFF
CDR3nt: TGCGCCAACAGCTCCCATTCACTAGCGGGAGGTTACGTTGAGCAGTTCTTC

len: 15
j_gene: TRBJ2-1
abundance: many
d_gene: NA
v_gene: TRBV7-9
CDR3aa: CASRPKLRLGEELFF
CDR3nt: TGTGCCAGCAGACCAAAACTTCGCCTGGGAGAGGAGCTGTTCTTC

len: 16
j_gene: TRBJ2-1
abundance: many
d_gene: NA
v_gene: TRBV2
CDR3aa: CASSHDPTESNNEQFF
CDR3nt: TGTGCCAGCAGTCACGATCCGACGGAGTCCAACAATGAGCAGTTCTTC

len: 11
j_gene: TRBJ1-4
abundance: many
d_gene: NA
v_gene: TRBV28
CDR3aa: CASTIDEKLFF
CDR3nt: TGTGCCAGCACGATCGATGAAAAACTGTTTTTT

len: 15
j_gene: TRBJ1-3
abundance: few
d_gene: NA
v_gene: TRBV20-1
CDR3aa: CSARPDSFSGNTIYF
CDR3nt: TGCAGTGCTAGACCGGACAGCTTCTCTGGAAACACCATATATTTT

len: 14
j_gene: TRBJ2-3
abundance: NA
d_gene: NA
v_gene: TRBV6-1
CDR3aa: CASSIGASTGTQYF
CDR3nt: TGTGCCAGCAGCATCGGGGCTAGCACAGGTACGCAGTATTTT

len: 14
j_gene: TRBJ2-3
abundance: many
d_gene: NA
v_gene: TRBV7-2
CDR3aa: CASTTPTRTDTQYF
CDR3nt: TGTGCCAGCACCACACCGACCCGCACAGATACGCAGTATTTT

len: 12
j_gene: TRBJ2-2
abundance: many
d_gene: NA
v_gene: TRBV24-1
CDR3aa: CATSGATGELFF
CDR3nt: TGTGCCACCAGTGGGGCCACCGGGGAGCTGTTTTTT

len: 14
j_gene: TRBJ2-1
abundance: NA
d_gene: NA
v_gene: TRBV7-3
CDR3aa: CASSSPELLSEQFF
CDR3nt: TGTGCCAGCAGCTCTCCGGAGTTGCTGAGTGAGCAGTTCTTC

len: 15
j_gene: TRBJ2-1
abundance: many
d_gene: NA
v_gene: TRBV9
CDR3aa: CASSVGRDGGNEQFF
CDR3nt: TGTGCCAGCAGCGTAGGTCGGGACGGTGGGAATGAGCAGTTCTTC

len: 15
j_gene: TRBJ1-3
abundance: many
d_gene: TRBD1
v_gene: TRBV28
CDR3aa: CASRTGGLSGNTIYF
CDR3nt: TGTGCCAGCAGAACAGGGGGGCTCTCTGGAAACACCATATATTTT

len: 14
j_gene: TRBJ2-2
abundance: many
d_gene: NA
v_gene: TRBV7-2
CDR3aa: CASSPPPHTGELFF
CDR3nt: TGTGCCAGCAGCCCCCCCCCCCACACCGGGGAGCTGTTTTTT

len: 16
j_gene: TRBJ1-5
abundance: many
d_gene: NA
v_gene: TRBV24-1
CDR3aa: CATSDFSQGFNQPQHF
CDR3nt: TGTGCCACCAGTGATTTCTCACAGGGATTCAATCAGCCCCAGCATTTT

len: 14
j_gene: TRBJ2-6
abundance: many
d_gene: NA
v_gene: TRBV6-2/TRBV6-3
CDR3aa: CASRTSLEANVLTF
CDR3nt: TGTGCCAGCAGGACCAGTTTGGAGGCCAACGTCCTGACTTTC

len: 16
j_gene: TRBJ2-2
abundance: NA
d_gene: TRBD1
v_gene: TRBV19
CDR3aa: CASSIWTGGSTGELFF
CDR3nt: TGTGCCAGTAGTATTTGGACAGGGGGTAGCACCGGGGAGCTGTTTTTT

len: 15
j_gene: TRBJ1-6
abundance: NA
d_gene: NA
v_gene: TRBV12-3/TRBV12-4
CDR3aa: CASSLSGPDNSPLHF
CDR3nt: TGTGCCAGCAGTTTATCGGGGCCCGATAATTCACCCCTCCACTTT

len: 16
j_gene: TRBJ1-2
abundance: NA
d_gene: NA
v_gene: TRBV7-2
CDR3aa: CASSFVGHQLNYGYTF
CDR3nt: TGTGCCAGCAGCTTTGTGGGACACCAACTCAACTATGGCTACACCTTC

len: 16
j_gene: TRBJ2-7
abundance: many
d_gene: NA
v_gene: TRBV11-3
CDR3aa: CASSLVGGRGGNEQYF
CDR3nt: TGTGCCAGCAGCTTAGTCGGGGGGCGCGGAGGGAACGAGCAGTACTTC

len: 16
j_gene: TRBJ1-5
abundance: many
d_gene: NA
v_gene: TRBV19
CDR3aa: CASSMSAGVSNQPQHF
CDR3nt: TGTGCCAGTAGTATGTCCGCCGGGGTTAGCAATCAGCCCCAGCATTTT

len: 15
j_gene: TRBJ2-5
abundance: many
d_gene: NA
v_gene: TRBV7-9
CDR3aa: CASRLTGSGQETQYF
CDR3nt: TGTGCCAGCCGCCTTACGGGCAGCGGACAAGAGACCCAGTACTTC

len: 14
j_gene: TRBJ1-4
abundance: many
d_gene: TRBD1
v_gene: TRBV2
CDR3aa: CASTQGGTVEKLFF
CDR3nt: TGTGCCAGCACTCAGGGCGGGACAGTTGAAAAACTGTTTTTT

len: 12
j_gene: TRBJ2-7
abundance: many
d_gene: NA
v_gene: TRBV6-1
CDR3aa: CASSGTPNEQYF
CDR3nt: TGTGCCAGCAGTGGGACCCCTAACGAGCAGTACTTC

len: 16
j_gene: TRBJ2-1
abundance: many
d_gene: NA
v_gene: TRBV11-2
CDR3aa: CASSLAGRGITDEQFF
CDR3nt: TGTGCCAGCAGCTTAGCGGGACGGGGAATAACTGATGAGCAGTTCTTC

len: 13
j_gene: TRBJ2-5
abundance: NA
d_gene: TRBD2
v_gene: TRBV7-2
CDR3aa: CASSLREGETQYF
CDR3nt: TGTGCCAGCAGCTTGCGGGAGGGAGAGACCCAGTACTTC

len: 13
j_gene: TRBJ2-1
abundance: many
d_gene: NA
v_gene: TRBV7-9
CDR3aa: CASSIRGYNEQFF
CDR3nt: TGTGCCAGCAGCATCAGGGGATACAATGAGCAGTTCTTC

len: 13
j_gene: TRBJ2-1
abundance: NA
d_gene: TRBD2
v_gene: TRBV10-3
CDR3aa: CAITTSGTDEQFF
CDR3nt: TGTGCCATCACGACTAGCGGGACCGATGAGCAGTTCTTC

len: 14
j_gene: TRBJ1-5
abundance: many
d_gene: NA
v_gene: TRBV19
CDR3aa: CASSMGYGGQPQHF
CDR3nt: TGTGCCAGTAGTATGGGTTATGGAGGTCAGCCCCAGCATTTT

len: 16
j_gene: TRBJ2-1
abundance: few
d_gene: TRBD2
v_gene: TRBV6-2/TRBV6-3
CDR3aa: CAIPGTSGREYNEQFF
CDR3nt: TGTGCCATACCCGGCACTAGCGGGAGGGAATACAATGAGCAGTTCTTC

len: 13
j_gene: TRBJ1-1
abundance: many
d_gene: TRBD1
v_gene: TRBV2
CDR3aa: CASSGQGDTEAFF
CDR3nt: TGTGCCAGCTCGGGACAGGGGGACACTGAAGCTTTCTTT

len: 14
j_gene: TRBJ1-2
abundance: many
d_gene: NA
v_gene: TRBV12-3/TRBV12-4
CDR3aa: CASSFSSSNYGYTF
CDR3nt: TGTGCCAGCAGTTTTTCATCGTCTAACTATGGCTACACCTTC

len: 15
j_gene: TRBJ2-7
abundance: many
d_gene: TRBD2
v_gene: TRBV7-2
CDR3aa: CASSLRLAGVSEQYF
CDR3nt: TGTGCCAGCAGCTTACGTCTAGCGGGAGTTAGTGAGCAGTACTTC

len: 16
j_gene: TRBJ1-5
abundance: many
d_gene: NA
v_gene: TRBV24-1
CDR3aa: CATSVPGAISNQPQHF
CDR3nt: TGTGCCACCAGTGTTCCGGGAGCGATTAGCAATCAGCCCCAGCATTTT